Listed here is a single TCR beta chain. This sample stems from a study of blood T cell repertoires in COVID-19. Germline CDR1 SGHTA, CDR2 FQGTGA. V shed 2 bases, J shed 7 bases, and the junction held 6 bases outside the gene matches. This CDR3 spans 15 amino acids. Generated by immunoSEQ multiplex PCR, the TCRdb table keeps only in-frame clones and is missing some. Of some 290,000 clones in the sample, around 87% were seen once. The chain is built from TRBV7-3 and TRBJ2-2, with 8 positions matching TRBD1. The receptor was derived from a woman aged 45-59 years who had recovered from COVID-19. The sample taken for sequencing was peripheral blood. The CDR3 sequence is CASSLAPGGNGELFF. CDR3 nucleotides: TGTGCCAGCAGCTTAGCACCAGGGGGCAACGGGGAGCTGTTTTTT.